The sample holds one count of the clone carrying this T cell receptor beta chain. Its matching antigen is unknown. One junction end disagrees with the germline gene, perhaps due to a read error. The germline gives CDR1 LGHNA, CDR2 YSLEER. This CDR3 region has 15 residues. They got blood RNA out of unsorted whole blood and also pulled out germline DNA. The data originate from a study of tumor-infiltrating lymphocytes in primary liver carcinoma. Regarding the study as a whole: Blood fell significantly below tumors in its top-250-clone fraction (p = 0.039).

Total RNA amounting to 450 to 550 ng was the source from which TCR beta cDNA was made with a constant-region primer. ARM-PCR, slightly modified, supplied the TCR beta libraries through three nested multiplex PCR rounds. PCR rounds one and two used TRBV1-TRBV30 forward primers with a C-beta reverse primer for 9 to 10 cycles each. One entry per CDR3 protein results from TCRdb running MiXCR on the multiplex PCR reads. The sample yields approximately 330,000 distinct CDR3 sequences, about 65% seen once. This chain uses TRBV4-3 with TRBJ2-7; possibly TRBD2 for D (6 bases). This sequence was found in a man aged 35 to 55 with primary liver carcinoma and hepatitis B virus infection. Specimen: peripheral blood. The CDR3 DNA sequence: TGCGCCAGTAGCCCTCTTTTAGGTAGCGGATACGGGCAGTACTTC. Encoded protein: CASSPLLGSGYGQYF.